This T cell receptor beta chain is from a study of response to subunit inactivated influenza vaccine. Germline values: CDR1 LGHNA, CDR2 YNFKEQ. V was trimmed by 0 bases and J by 1 base, leaving 15 bases between them. The CDR3 consists of 17 residues. Broader study findings: Each seasonal flu vaccination may recruit only limited new T cells, authors suggested.

Each CDR3 protein gets one entry after TCRdb re-called the RT-PCR reads with MiXCR. The data contain approximately 680,000 distinct CDR3 sequences, about a sixth of them singletons. This clonotype was seen a few times. What it binds is not known. The sequences come from PBMCs from blood, collected roughly 13 days after vaccination. This chain uses TRBV4-2 with TRBJ1-1; D may be TRBD1 (5 bases). The TCR sequence derives from a man aged 45-65 years who received an inactivated influenza vaccine. The chain's CDR3 is CASSQEAAPGGNTEAFF. CDR3 DNA sequence: TGTGCCAGCAGCCAAGAGGCAGCGCCGGGGGGGAACACTGAAGCTTTCTTT.